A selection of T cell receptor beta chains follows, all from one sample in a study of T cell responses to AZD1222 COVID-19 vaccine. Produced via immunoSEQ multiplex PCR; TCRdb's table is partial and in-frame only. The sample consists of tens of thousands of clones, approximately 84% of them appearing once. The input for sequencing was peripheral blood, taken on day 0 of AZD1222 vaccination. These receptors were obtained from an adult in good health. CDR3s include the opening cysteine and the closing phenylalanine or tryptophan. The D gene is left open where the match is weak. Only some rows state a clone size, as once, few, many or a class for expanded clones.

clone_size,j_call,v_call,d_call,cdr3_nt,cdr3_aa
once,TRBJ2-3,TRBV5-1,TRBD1,TGCGCCAGCAGCTTGGCAGCTCCCGGGACAGGGGACACAGATACGCAGTATTTT,CASSLAAPGTGDTDTQYF
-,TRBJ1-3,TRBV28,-,TGTGCCAGCAGTTTATTGGCAGGGTCAGGAAACACCATATATTTT,CASSLLAGSGNTIYF
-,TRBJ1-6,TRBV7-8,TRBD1,TGTGCCAGCAGCCCGGACAGGGGCAATTCACCCCTCCACTTT,CASSPDRGNSPLHF
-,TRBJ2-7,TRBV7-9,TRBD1,TGTGCCAGCAGCCCCGGGACAGGGTCTTACGAGCAGTACTTC,CASSPGTGSYEQYF
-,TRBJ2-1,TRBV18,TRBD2,TGTGCCAGCTCACCTCTAGCGGGGGGCACCTACAATGAGCAGTTCTTC,CASSPLAGGTYNEQFF
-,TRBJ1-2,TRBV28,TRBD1,TGTGCCAGCAGTTCCGGGACAGGGTTGGGTTACACCTTC,CASSSGTGLGYTF
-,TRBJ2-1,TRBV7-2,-,TGTGCCAGCAGCTTAGGAGCGGAGAATGAGCAGTTCTTC,CASSLGAENEQFF
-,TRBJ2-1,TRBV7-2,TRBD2,TGTGCCAGCAGAGCCTCTAGCGGGGTCTACAATGAGCAGTTCTTC,CASRASSGVYNEQFF
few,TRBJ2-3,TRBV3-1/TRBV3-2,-,TGTGCCAGCAGCCAACGACAGGGCACAGATACGCAGTATTTT,CASSQRQGTDTQYF
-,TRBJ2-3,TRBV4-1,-,TGCGCCAGCAGCCAAGTGTTTGGTTTGGGGGGGCACGCAGATACGCAGTATTTT,CASSQVFGLGGHADTQYF